A selection of T cell receptor beta chains follows, all from one sample in a study of long-term antiretroviral therapy in people with HIV. Profiling relied on immunoSEQ multiplex PCR, and the TCRdb table lists in-frame clones only, not all of them. Of tens of thousands of clones listed, 80% to 95% are singletons. Source: unsorted PBMCs, taken just over 5 years after starting antiretroviral therapy. These receptor sequences come from a woman in her thirties or forties with HIV. The CDR3 runs from the conserved cysteine through the conserved F or W. A D gene is named only where the DNA matches it firmly. Clone sizes are given selectively: once, few, many, or a class where the clone is expanded.

TRBD1	TRBV4-1	TRBJ2-7	.	TGCGCCAGCAGCCTGTCCCTCGGACAGGGGGCCAGGGACGAGCAGTACTTC	CASSLSLGQGARDEQYF
TRBD1	TRBV7-2	TRBJ2-2	few	TGTGCCAGCACCCTAAGGACAGGGGGCACCGGGGAGCTGTTTTTT	CASTLRTGGTGELFF
TRBD1	TRBV5-1	TRBJ1-2	.	TGCGCCAGCAGCACTTCAACAGGGGGGAAAGGCTACACCTTC	CASSTSTGGKGYTF
.	TRBV5-5	TRBJ1-1	.	TGTGCCAGCAGGGCAGGGGCCACGAACACTGAAGCTTTCTTT	CASRAGATNTEAFF
.	TRBV15	TRBJ2-2	.	TGTGCCACCAGCAGAGAAGGGAGTCTCCGGGAGCTGTTTTTT	CATSREGSLRELFF
.	TRBV7-9	TRBJ1-6	.	TGTGCCAGCAGCTTAGTAATCAATAATTCACCCCTCCACTTT	CASSLVINNSPLHF
.	TRBV6-6	TRBJ1-1	.	TGTGCCAGCAGTTACCCCCCCGGTATGAACACTGAAGCTTTCTTT	CASSYPPGMNTEAFF
TRBD2	TRBV7-2	TRBJ2-1	.	TGTGCCACTGTCGGGCTAGCGGGGGGGCTCAATGAGCAGTTCTTC	CATVGLAGGLNEQFF
TRBD2	TRBV10-3	TRBJ2-7	.	TGTGCCATCAGTGTAGTAGGAGGCGGGGGCGAGCAGTACTTC	CAISVVGGGGEQYF
TRBD1	TRBV5-4	TRBJ1-2	.	TGTGCCAGCAGCTTGCCAAATCCCGGGACAGGGGGCATCGGCGGCTACACCTTC	CASSLPNPGTGGIGGYTF
TRBD1	TRBV10-3	TRBJ1-6	.	TGTGCCATCAAATCCGGACAGGGGGCGCGGATGGCCTATAATTCACCCCTCCACTTT	CAIKSGQGARMAYNSPLHF
.	TRBV7-9	TRBJ2-7	.	TGTGCCACCGCCCCCGGGGGAACCTACTACGAGCAGTACTTC	CATAPGGTYYEQYF
.	TRBV5-8	TRBJ1-4	few	TGTGCCAGCAGCTTGGGGAGGGGACGAGGAGAAAAACTGTTTTTT	CASSLGRGRGEKLFF
.	TRBV14	TRBJ1-2	.	TGTGCCAGCAGCCCCAAGGGGACTAACCTTTATGGCTACACCTTC	CASSPKGTNLYGYTF
.	TRBV29-1	TRBJ1-2	.	TGCAGCGTTGCCCTTACAGACTATGGCTACACCTTC	CSVALTDYGYTF
.	TRBV18	TRBJ2-2	.	TGTGCCAGCTCAACGAGGCAGGGTGACACCGGGGAGCTGTTTTTT	CASSTRQGDTGELFF
TRBD1	TRBV10-3	TRBJ2-1	.	TGTGCCATCAGTGAGCCCGGGACAGGGGGCCGGAATGAGCAGTTCTTC	CAISEPGTGGRNEQFF
.	TRBV10-2	TRBJ2-1	.	TGCGCCAGCAGTGGGGACTACAATGAGCAGTTCTTC	CASSGDYNEQFF
TRBD1	TRBV27	TRBJ2-3	.	TGTGCCAGCAGTTTAATTTGGCAGGGGGACATAGATACGCAGTATTTT	CASSLIWQGDIDTQYF
TRBD1	TRBV19	TRBJ2-2	.	TGTGCCAGTAGTCCGCCGATTGGGACAGGGGTTACCGGGGAGCTGTTTTTT	CASSPPIGTGVTGELFF
TRBD2	TRBV27	TRBJ2-2	.	TGTGCCAGCAGTTCTCGGACTAGCGGGGTGAACACCGGGGAGCTGTTTTTT	CASSSRTSGVNTGELFF
TRBD2	TRBV11-2	TRBJ2-7	.	TGTGCCAGCAGCTTAGCTCTAGCGGGAGGATTAGGTTACGAGCAGTACTTC	CASSLALAGGLGYEQYF
.	TRBV27	TRBJ2-1	.	TGTGCCAGCAGTTTAGGTGGGCCCTATGAGCAGTTCTTC	CASSLGGPYEQFF
TRBD1	TRBV5-1	TRBJ2-1	.	TGCGCCAGCAGCACGACAGGGGAAAATGAGCAGTTCTTC	CASSTTGENEQFF
.	TRBV11-2	TRBJ1-2	.	TGTGCCAGCAGCTTAGTCGGACAGCTCTATGGCTACACCTTC	CASSLVGQLYGYTF
.	TRBV18	TRBJ1-1	.	TGTGCCAGCTCACCCTACGCGGGGGGCTCTGAAGCTTTCTTT	CASSPYAGGSEAFF
TRBD2	TRBV10-2	TRBJ2-7	.	TGCGCCAGCAGCCCTCCGGGACTAGCCGATGGCGAGCAGTACTTC	CASSPPGLADGEQYF
.	TRBV6-6	TRBJ2-7	.	TGTGCCAGCAGTAGGGACGGATCCTACGAGCAGTACTTC	CASSRDGSYEQYF
TRBD1	TRBV11-2	TRBJ2-1	.	TGTGCCAGCAGCACCCGGGACAGGGGGCGCGGTGAGCAGTTCTTC	CASSTRDRGRGEQFF
.	TRBV9	TRBJ2-2	few	TGTGCCAGCAGCGTAATCGGTGGGACCGGGGAGCTGTTTTTT	CASSVIGGTGELFF
TRBD1	TRBV9	TRBJ1-3	once	TGTGCCAGCAGCGTCTTGACAGGGGGTGGAAACACCATATATTTT	CASSVLTGGGNTIYF
TRBD1	TRBV6-5	TRBJ1-3	.	TGTGCCAGCAGTATAGACAGGGATGGAAACACCATATATTTT	CASSIDRDGNTIYF
.	TRBV7-5	TRBJ2-6	.	TGTGCCAGTAGACAAAGTCGGGCCAACGTCCTGACTTTC	CASRQSRANVLTF
TRBD2	TRBV2	TRBJ2-7	few	TGTGCCAGCAGTGAACTAGCGGGAGATAGATACGAGCAGTACTTC	CASSELAGDRYEQYF
TRBD1	TRBV15	TRBJ2-2	.	TGTGCCACCAGCTACCGACAGGGACGGGGCGGGGAGCTGTTTTTT	CATSYRQGRGGELFF
TRBD1	TRBV7-2	TRBJ1-1	.	TGTGCCAGCAGCTTAAGGACAGGGGTTGGCACTGAAGCTTTCTTT	CASSLRTGVGTEAFF
.	TRBV4-2	TRBJ2-3	.	TGTGCCAGCAGCCAAGAATGGGGGGCGCGAGGCACAGATACGCAGTATTTT	CASSQEWGARGTDTQYF
TRBD1	TRBV2	TRBJ2-2	.	TGTGCCAGCAGGCCTCTCCCGGGACAGGGAGGCACCGGGGAGCTGTTTTTT	CASRPLPGQGGTGELFF
TRBD2	TRBV23-1	TRBJ2-2	.	TGCGCCAGCAGCCCTAGCGGACTAGGACGTAGCACCGGGGAGCTGTTTTTT	CASSPSGLGRSTGELFF
TRBD2	TRBV7-2	TRBJ2-1	.	TGTGCCAGCAGACCGGGACTAGCGGGAGGCCTACGGGTAGGTGAGCAGTTCTTC	CASRPGLAGGLRVGEQFF
TRBD1	TRBV6-6	TRBJ1-5	.	TGTGCCAGCACTAAGACAGGGGGCAATCAGCCCCAGCATTTT	CASTKTGGNQPQHF
.	TRBV11-2	TRBJ1-5	.	TGTGCCAGCAGCTTAGGTGTGAGGGAGAGTCAGCCCCAGCATTTT	CASSLGVRESQPQHF
.	TRBV27	TRBJ2-2	.	TGTGCCAGCACTCGCGGGGAAACCGGGGAGCTGTTTTTT	CASTRGETGELFF
.	TRBV7-7	TRBJ1-3	once	TGTGAGGTGGAAGGAAACACCATATATTTT	CEVEGNTIYF
TRBD1	TRBV5-1	TRBJ2-2	few	TGCGCCAGCAGCTCCGGACAGGGTGGAATCTCGTTCGGGGAGCTGTTTTTT	CASSSGQGGISFGELFF
.	TRBV28	TRBJ2-7	.	TGTGCCAGCAGTTTTTTGGACAACTCTTTCTACGAGCAGTACTTC	CASSFLDNSFYEQYF
.	TRBV19	TRBJ1-6	.	TGTGCCAGTAGTATAGTACGGGGTTATAATTCACCCCTCCACTTT	CASSIVRGYNSPLHF
TRBD2	TRBV27	TRBJ2-4	.	TGTGCCAGCAGTTCGACTAGCGGGAAAAACATTCAGTACTTC	CASSSTSGKNIQYF
.	TRBV21-1	TRBJ2-1	.	TGTGCCAGCACCCTCGGTCTGGCGGGAGTCCTCGCTGAGCAGTTCTTC	CASTLGLAGVLAEQFF
.	TRBV5-4	TRBJ2-2	once	TGTGCCAGCAGCTTTGGCAGATACACCGGGGAGCTGTTTTTT	CASSFGRYTGELFF
TRBD2	TRBV9	TRBJ2-7	.	TGTGCCAGCAGGTTGAGCGGGAGCACCTACGAGCAGTACTTC	CASRLSGSTYEQYF
.	TRBV6-5	TRBJ2-5	.	TGTGCCAGCAGGAGGGGCCAAGAGACCCAGTACTTC	CASRRGQETQYF
TRBD2	TRBV29-1	TRBJ2-7	.	TGCAGCGTATTGGGACTAGCGGGAAGTTACGAGCAGTACTTC	CSVLGLAGSYEQYF
.	TRBV5-6	TRBJ1-1	.	TGTGCCAGCAGCTTGGCGAGGGTAAGCTGGGACACTGAAGCTTTCTTT	CASSLARVSWDTEAFF
TRBD2	TRBV7-6	TRBJ2-1	.	TGTGCCAGCAGCTCGACTAGCGGGAGGGCCTTTCTTGAGCAGTTCTTC	CASSSTSGRAFLEQFF
.	TRBV6-5	TRBJ1-2	.	TGTGCCAGCAGTTCAGCCCCCGGGACCTACTATGGCTACACCTTC	CASSSAPGTYYGYTF
TRBD1	TRBV7-8	TRBJ1-2	.	TGTGCCAGCAGCCCACGGACAGGCAACTATGGCTACACCTTC	CASSPRTGNYGYTF
.	TRBV9	TRBJ1-5	.	TGTGCCAGCAGCGGGGGGGGGAATCAGCCCCAGCATTTT	CASSGGGNQPQHF
.	TRBV2	TRBJ1-1	.	TGTGCCAGCAGTGACAGCTTGAACACTGAAGCTTTCTTT	CASSDSLNTEAFF